The TCR beta chain described here comes from a study of identical twins. There were only healthy Caucasians among the donors. Whole-study results and caveats: Abundant beta clonotypes from cord blood bore fewer insertions; memory repertoires lacked this pattern. Less excess twin sharing appeared in beta out-of-frame sequences. Recombination models fit unrelated individuals' TCR alpha sharing but underestimated twins'.

In TCRdb, the 5' RACE reads were re-called with MiXCR into one record per CDR3 protein. The sample holds roughly 690,000 distinct CDR3 sequences, roughly 6.2% seen once. As to this clonotype: Its antigen remains unidentified.

Sequenced material: naive T cells sorted from blood. This TCR was sampled from a man between 18 and 35 years old in good health.

In DNA, the CDR3 is TGTGCCAGCAGCCAAGTGGAAACCGGGTCCCAGTTCTTC. This sequence encodes CASSQVETGSQFF. The gene calls are TRBV3-1 and TRBJ2-1; D not resolved. Germline CDR1 LGHDT, CDR2 YNNKEL (reference sequence). The CDR3 extends over 13 amino acids. V was pared by 1 base and J by 13 bases, with 14 bases between.